This T cell receptor (beta chain) was found in a study of T-cell memory formation after mild COVID-19. cDNA libraries for TCR alpha and TCR beta, carrying sample barcodes and UMIs, came from 5'RACE with constant-segment primers. MiXCR, run by TCRdb on the 5' RACE reads, gives a single entry per CDR3 protein. The table shows roughly 340,000 distinct CDR3 sequences, with less than 20% occurring only once. V was shortened by 6 bases and J by 0 bases, with 14 bases between the two germline ends. The CDR3 has 15 amino acids. Germline lookup yields CDR1 MNHEY and CDR2 SVGEGT. Study outcomes and limitations: Confirmation was lacking for SARS-CoV-2 specificity of second-wave clones that peaked on day 37. Pre-infection memory carried some responding clones, suggesting that cross-reactive memory joined. Clones shrinking between day 15 and 85 showed a balanced CD4/CD8 split, and those that grew later tilted toward CD4+.

This clonotype was detected once. Its antigen is still unknown. Material for sequencing was PBMCs or a T cell subset sorted from them (not recorded which). J is TRBJ1-2 and V is TRBV6-2 or TRBV6-3; D is ambiguous. The TCR comes from a man younger than 35 who had mild COVID-19 (a few samples of this study predate the infection). Cell type and time point are not known. This chain's CDR3 is CASSQGSGANYGYTF. As DNA, the CDR3 is TGTGCCAGCAGCCAAGGATCGGGAGCTAACTATGGCTACACCTTC.